The T cell receptor beta chain described here comes from a study of T cell responses to AZD1222 COVID-19 vaccine. As regards this clone: Antigen specificity is unknown.

Findings and caveats of the study: Donor demographics were predominantly white British with a female majority; clonal diversity may be underestimated.

Generated by immunoSEQ multiplex PCR, the TCRdb table keeps only in-frame clones and is missing some. Here the sample spans around 44,000 clones, 65% to 90% being singletons. The V gene end was trimmed by 0 bases and the J gene end by 13 bases; junction bases not matched to a gene: 14. CDR3 length: 18 amino acids. Germline V gene data show CDR1 as MGHRA and CDR2 as YSYEKL. The source was peripheral blood, collected 28 days after the second AZD1222 dose. The receptor's source is an adult who received the AZD1222 COVID-19 vaccine. The chain carries TRBV4-1 and TRBJ2-4, with TRBD2 identical over 14 bases. The CDR3 here is CASSQDIVGTSGRLRQYF. As DNA, the CDR3 is TGCGCCAGCAGCCAAGATATAGTAGGGACTAGCGGGAGATTAAGACAGTACTTC.